Each of the 3 T cell receptor beta chains below was sequenced from the same sample in a study of control samples from healthy donors and cancer patients. The assay was immunoSEQ multiplex PCR, and TCRdb's table has in-frame clones only and misses some. The table gives roughly 190,000 clones; the top ten clones make up 2% to 2.5% of it. Sample: blood. Every receptor here comes from a woman aged 30 to 39 in good health.

The chain joins TRBV28 to TRBJ1-5, with unresolved D. Trimming shortened V by 3 bases and J by 7 bases, and 16 bases separated the two germline ends. The CDR3 covers 15 residues. Germline V gene lookup returns CDR1 MDHEN and CDR2 SYDVKM. CDR3 in DNA: TGTGCCAGCAGTTTCGCGGGCTTGGAAGGGCAGCCCCAGCATTTT. Protein: CASSFAGLEGQPQHF.

This sequence joins TRBV9 and TRBJ1-1; 7 bases agree with TRBD1. This CDR3 has 15 residues. The junction had 7 bases not matched to a gene; V was cut back by 4 bases and J by 1 base. Germline V CDR1 and CDR2: SGDLS, YYNGEE. Written as DNA, the CDR3 is TGTGCCAGCAGCCCCACGGGACAGCCGAACACTGAAGCTTTCTTT. The encoded protein is CASSPTGQPNTEAFF.

This chain uses TRBV10-2 with TRBJ2-1, with 7 positions matching TRBD1. The CDR3 extends over 15 amino acids. J was trimmed by 8 bases and V by 5 bases; bases with no gene match: 12. Germline V gene lookup returns CDR1 WSHSY and CDR2 SAAADI. Here the CDR3 reads CASSPLGQRRDEQFF. The CDR3, as DNA: TGCGCCAGCAGTCCCCTGGGACAGCGGCGGGATGAGCAGTTCTTC.